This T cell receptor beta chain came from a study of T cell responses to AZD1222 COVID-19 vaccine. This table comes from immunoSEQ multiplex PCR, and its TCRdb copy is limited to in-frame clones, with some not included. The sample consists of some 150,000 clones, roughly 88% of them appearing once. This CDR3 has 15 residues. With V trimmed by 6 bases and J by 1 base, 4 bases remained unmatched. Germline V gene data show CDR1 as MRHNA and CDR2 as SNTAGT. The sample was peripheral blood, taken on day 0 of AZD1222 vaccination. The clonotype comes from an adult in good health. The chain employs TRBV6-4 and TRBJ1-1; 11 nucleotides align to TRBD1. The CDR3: CASRTGQGANTEAFF. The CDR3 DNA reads TGTGCCAGCAGGACAGGACAGGGGGCGAACACTGAAGCTTTCTTT.